Sequencing of this T cell receptor beta chain was carried out in a study of blood T cells in healthy people across ages. This clonotype was picked up a small number of times. Together with a sample-barcoded 5' primer, a J-beta primer mix was included in a second PCR lasting about 7 to 11 cycles. In TCRdb, the 5' RACE reads were re-called with MiXCR into one record per CDR3 protein. Counted here are some 900,000 distinct CDR3 sequences, roughly 43% occurring once; the ten biggest clones make up 13%. This CDR3 has 16 residues. The germline V gene encodes CDR1 MNHEY and CDR2 SMNVEV (reference sequence). Trimming removed 5 bases from V and 2 bases from J; junction bases left unmatched: 8.

The chain is built from TRBV27 and TRBJ1-2; 10 positions match TRBD1. This receptor was identified in a man younger than 40 in good health. The sequenced material came from blood. CDR3 nucleotide sequence: TGTGCCAGCAGTCCCTTGGGACAGGGGACCAACTATGGCTACACCTTC. This codes for CASSPLGQGTNYGYTF.